This TCR beta chain came from a study of cytomegalovirus exposure and HLA in healthy donors (TCRdb year 2017). Concerning the study at large: In an earlier analysis of approximately 500 of the donors, about 270 Gb of sequence data and about 110 million unique TCR beta sequences from 180 million or so T cells were reported. An earlier analysis of more than 450 of the donors used high-throughput TCR beta sequencing to judge whether each TCR beta V gene segment behaved as functional or pseudogenic. On average, about 240,000 unique TCR beta nucleotide sequences were sequenced per donor among 300 to 500 genotyped donors of the cohort, with roughly 18% of those sequences being non-productive. Typing coverage varied by locus: roughly 620-630 donors for A, B, C, DRB1 and DQB1; approximately 500 for DQA1; over 600 for DPA1; approximately 470 for DPB1. In a later genetic analysis, genome-wide SNP genotypes for about three fifths of the roughly 670 donors were used, and that subset was treated as a discovery cohort. Roughly five DR-DQ haplotypes were handled as single units for association and clustering because linkage in the cohort was strong. In the later analysis, no new phenotypic data were used to find candidate immune exposures; instead, reliance was placed on TCR beta sequences and their occurrence across donors. In addition to the first cohort of around 670 subjects, a separate validation cohort of 130 or so different subjects was used. A later analysis re-examined previously published TCR beta repertoires from 600 to 700 donors and added high-resolution HLA genotyping to investigate patterns of TCR occurrence. Of the approximately 400 genotyped donors, around 81% fell in the genetic ancestry cluster associated with self-reported Caucasian donors. The study used immunosequencing to profile the T cell repertoires of approximately 640 subjects and linked those repertoires to cytomegalovirus serostatus. Donor age, sex, ethnicity and CMV serostatus were compiled together with the repertoire data. High-throughput TCR immunosequencing, statistical association of individual TCRs with disease status, and machine learning were combined to predict cytomegalovirus infection status. Roughly 300 gigabases of sequencing data and some 85 million unique TCR sequences were included in an early release covering under 650 HLA-typed donors. Both class I and class II loci were covered by HLA typing, at four-digit resolution. The study was designed to test whether signatures of past pathogen exposure could be identified by cataloging public T cell receptors. All discovery cohort repertoires had been generated on a single sequencing platform. Broader findings and caveats from the paper: The sequencing pipeline was judged likely to have produced a cluster of highly shared sequence variants as a technical artifact. A later genetic analysis reported fewer N-insertions in productive TCRs among donors in an Asian-associated ancestry cluster than the roughly 700-donor mean. The authors suggested that the approach could potentially be extended to other disease states and immunological phenotypes. The presence/absence analyses assumed that sequencing depth was roughly uniform across donors, and that assumption may not be true. When HLA alleles, especially DR and DQ, strongly co-occurred, attributing TCR associations to individual alleles was difficult. Several of the top co-occurrence clusters appeared to be linked to parvovirus B19, influenza, CMV and Epstein-Barr virus, according to a later analysis. A later analysis found that TCR association rates varied across HLA loci, with DRB1 alleles showing the most associated TCRs and HLA-C alleles the fewest. A later analysis associated about 17,000 TCR beta sequences with specific HLA alleles at a false discovery rate of 0.05. For the cohort, immune exposure information was limited to CMV serostatus. Cytomegalovirus status was reported to be diagnosed by the classifier with high specificity and sensitivity in both the original and validation cohorts. In a later analysis, HLA-associated TCR beta chains were found to be more clonally expanded and to have lower generation probabilities than equally common non-associated chains. Only TCR beta chains were sequenced in this cohort, and the absence of alpha or paired-chain data limited detectable features. Correlated functional status among segregating V segments might reflect linkage disequilibrium, but an unknown experimental factor could not be ruled out. A later genetic analysis associated a missense DCLRE1C variant with V-gene and J-gene trimming of TCR beta chains, and an independent cohort replicated the association. An earlier analysis of approximately 590 of the donors showed that most TCR beta V segments appeared in productive rearrangements either about 87% or about 30% of the time, which broadly matched IMGT annotations. A further reported finding was that TCR beta sequences accurately predicted the HLA-A and HLA-B alleles for most subjects in the first cohort. The study listed 164 TCR beta chains as associated with cytomegalovirus. About 17 rarely observed V segments, including chromosome 9 orphons, were excluded from the earlier analysis of just under 600 of the donors because counts were too low. A few of the identified cytomegalovirus-associated TCR beta chains were confirmed in vitro to be specific for cytomegalovirus antigens. Because HLA typing was unavailable for some donors at each locus, only the typed subset was used in association tests. Some IMGT-functional V segments, including TRBV6-2 and TRBV6-3, could not be distinguished by the 87-base-pair reads and were therefore excluded. A later analysis found that most CMV-associated TCR beta chains appeared HLA-restricted, with HLA associations seemingly driven largely by CMV exposure. Across donors, most TCR sequences were observed very rarely, whereas some public TCRs were present in many individuals.

In total, 630 or so healthy bone marrow donors made up the cohort. At the time of sampling, all cohort members were nominally healthy, though unrecorded immune exposures were likely present. The donor tested CMV seropositive, placing the donor among the roughly 300 seropositive members of the cohort. A peripheral blood sample was collected from each donor, and TCR beta sequencing was performed on peripheral blood mononuclear cells. The Qiagen DNeasy Blood Extraction Kit was used to extract genomic DNA from the blood cell samples. The library was generated by the immunoSEQ multiplex PCR assay. A mixture of 60 forward primers for TCR Vbeta segments and 13 reverse primers for TCR Jbeta segments was used in the multiplex PCR. The CDR3 region of rearranged TCR beta genes was amplified from genomic DNA by a multiplex PCR assay. The amplified TCR beta libraries were sequenced on the Illumina HiSeq System as 87-base-pair reads. From the authors' description of their analysis: Across the 640 or so repertoires, a later analysis counted around 80 million unique TCR beta chains, some 11 million of which were shared by at least two donors. Raw reads were error-corrected and collapsed into unique sequences by a nearest-neighbor algorithm in which closely related sequences were merged to remove PCR and sequencing errors. Alignment of CDR3 sequences to IMGT reference sequences was used to assign V, D and J gene segments. For a sequence to be retained, a match of at least six nucleotides to both a V gene segment and a J gene segment was required. Rearrangements were classified as productive when the CDR3 lacked stop codons and remained in frame with V and J, and all other rearrangements were classified as non-productive. CDR3 was defined according to IMGT convention as the region running from the second conserved V-encoded cysteine to the conserved J-encoded phenylalanine. The earlier analysis of 587 of the donors excluded any sequence lacking an unambiguous match to a single V gene segment. In an earlier analysis of around 600 of the donors, V segments were called functional above 56.7% productive rearrangements and were called segregating when the between-donor standard deviation exceeded 5%. A statistical classification framework was built for diagnosing cytomegalovirus status from the catalog of TCR beta chain sequences. In a later analysis, TCR nucleotide sequences were compared against IMGT/GENE-DB human TR gene sequences so that V and J genes could be assigned. The TCRdist pipeline was used in a later analysis to assign CDR3 sequences and most-parsimonious VDJ recombination scenarios. In a later analysis, each TCR beta chain was defined by its CDR3 amino acid sequence together with its V-gene family, and reads without a unique V-gene family were excluded. To address suspected cross-contamination and a sequencing artifact, a later analysis removed a few hundred highly shared, low-generation-probability nucleotide sequences. A later analysis calculated a clonal expansion index for each public chain from normalized within-repertoire ranks of inferred template counts. Generation probabilities in a later analysis came from a VDJ recombination model fitted to out-of-frame rearrangements, and those results were checked against IGoR. Hypergeometric tests were used in a later analysis to score TCR-TCR, TCR-HLA and TCR-CMV co-occurrence, with a repertoire-size bias correction applied to the TCR pairs. False discovery rates were estimated in a later analysis by permuting HLA or CMV assignments 20 times. In a later analysis, co-occurring TCRs were grouped using DBSCAN, and TCRdist sequence similarity was added for clustering within HLA-allele-positive subsets. For co-occurrence clustering, repertoires with fewer than 30,000 or more than 120,000 public chains were excluded, along with 5 or 6 repertoires with anomalous nucleotide sharing. The source is immuneACCESS, and TCRdb retained only in-frame sequences with V and J called. Part of the clones is not carried over; for the studies checked, unresolved V genes explain less than half of this, and the remainder is unexplained. V and J calls and clone size are as listed in that table; D and trimming were resolved from the DNA. In all, the sample holds over 150,000 clones, and about three quarters of those were seen once. The top ten constitute roughly 2.6% of the sample.

To note about this clone: The antigen it binds to is not known. Qualities for individual bases were not recorded, and no much larger clone is one base off.

The CDR3 has 18 amino acids, counting the end cysteine and phenylalanine. Only the CDR3 portion is preserved as DNA: 54 bases, with reading frame beginning at the first base. For this chain, trimming is 4 bases at the V end and 2 bases at the J end, and the number of junction bases without a gene match is 14. CDR1 and CDR2, looked up from the germline V gene, are SGHRS and YFSETQ. What was sequenced was PBMCs. This chain joins TRBV5-1 to TRBJ1-1, with 10 bases in between that match TRBD1. This TCR was recovered from a woman aged 40 to 50 in good health and CMV-seropositive. The DNA sequence follows: TGCGCCAGCAGCCTTAAGACTCTACGGGACAGGGGAAACACTGAAGCTTTCTTT. This sequence encodes CASSLKTLRDRGNTEAFF.